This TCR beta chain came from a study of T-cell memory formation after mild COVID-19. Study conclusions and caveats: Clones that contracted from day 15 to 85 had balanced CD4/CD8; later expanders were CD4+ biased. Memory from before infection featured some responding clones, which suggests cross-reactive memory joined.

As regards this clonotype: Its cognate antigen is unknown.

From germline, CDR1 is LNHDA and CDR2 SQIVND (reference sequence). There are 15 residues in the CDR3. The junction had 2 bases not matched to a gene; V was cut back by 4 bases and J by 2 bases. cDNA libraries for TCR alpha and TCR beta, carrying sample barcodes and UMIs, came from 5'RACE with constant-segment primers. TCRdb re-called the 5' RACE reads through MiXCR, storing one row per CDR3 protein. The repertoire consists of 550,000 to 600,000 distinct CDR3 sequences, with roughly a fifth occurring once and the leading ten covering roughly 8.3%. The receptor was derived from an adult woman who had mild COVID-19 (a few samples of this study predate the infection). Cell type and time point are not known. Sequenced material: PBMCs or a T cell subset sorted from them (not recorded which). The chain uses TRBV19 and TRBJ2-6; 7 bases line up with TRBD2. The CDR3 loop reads CASSKGRAGANVLTF. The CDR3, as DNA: TGTGCCAGTAGTAAAGGGAGGGCTGGGGCCAACGTCCTGACTTTC. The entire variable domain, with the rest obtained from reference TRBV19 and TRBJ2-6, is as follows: DGGITQSPKYLFRKEGQNVTLSCEQNLNHDAMYWYRQDPGQGLRLIYYSQIVNDFQKGDIAEGYSVSREKKESFPLTVTSAQKNPTAFYLCASSKGRAGANVLTFGAGSRLTVL.